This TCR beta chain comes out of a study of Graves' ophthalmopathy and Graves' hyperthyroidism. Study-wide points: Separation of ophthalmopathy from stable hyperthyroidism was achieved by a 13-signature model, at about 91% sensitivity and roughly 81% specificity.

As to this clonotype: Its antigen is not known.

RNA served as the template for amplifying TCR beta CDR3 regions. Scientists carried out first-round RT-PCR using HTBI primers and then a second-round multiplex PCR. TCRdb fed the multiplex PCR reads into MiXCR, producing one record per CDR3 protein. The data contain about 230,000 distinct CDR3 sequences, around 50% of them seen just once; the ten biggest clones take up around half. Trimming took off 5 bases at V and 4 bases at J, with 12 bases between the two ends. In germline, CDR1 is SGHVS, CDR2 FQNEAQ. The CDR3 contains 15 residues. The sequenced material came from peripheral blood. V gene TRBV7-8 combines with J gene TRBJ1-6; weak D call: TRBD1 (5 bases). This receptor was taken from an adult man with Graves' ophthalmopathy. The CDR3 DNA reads TGTGCCAGCAGCAAGACAGCCCAGTATAATTCACCCCTCCACTTT. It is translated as CASSKTAQYNSPLHF.